These 31 T cell receptor beta chains share one sample of origin, sequenced in a study of cytomegalovirus exposure and HLA in healthy donors. It was with 60 Vbeta and 13 Jbeta primers that the PCR ran. Repertoires were generated with immunoSEQ multiplex PCR, while TCRdb's copy carries only in-frame clones and drops some. The table lists tens of thousands of clones, less than 80% of them singletons, with more than 7% in the top ten. Sequencing was carried out using PBMCs. The receptors come from a woman in her 40s in good health and CMV-seronegative.

The rearrangement joins TRBV6-5 to TRBJ1-1, with a weak D call TRBD1 (5 bases). V was trimmed by 5 bases and J by 3 bases, leaving 16 bases between them. CDR1 is MNHEY, CDR2 SVGAGI, per germline. The length of the CDR3 is 15 residues. CDR3 nucleotide sequence: TGTGCCAGCAGTGCTCCTCACGAAGGGGACACTGAAGCTTTCTTT. Translation: CASSAPHEGDTEAFF.

The V call is TRBV11-2, the J call TRBJ2-3, with 13 bases that match TRBD2. The CDR3 has 16 residues. Germline CDR1 SGHAT, CDR2 FQNNGV. The V and J ends lost 4 bases and 4 bases, in that order; junction bases with no gene match: 5. The CDR3 nucleotides read TGTGCCAGCAGCTCCTCGACTAGCGGGGGGCCAGATACGCAGTATTTT. Protein: CASSSSTSGGPDTQYF.

V gene TRBV6-4 combines with J gene TRBJ1-6, with TRBD1 matching 10 bases. Losses at the gene ends were 4 bases for V and 5 bases for J; bases not matched to a gene: 2. The CDR3 is 15 amino acids. The germline CDR1 and CDR2 sequences are MRHNA and SNTAGT. Written as DNA, the CDR3 is TGTGCCAGCAGTGTGACAGGGGGCGATAATTCACCCCTCCACTTT. Encoded protein: CASSVTGGDNSPLHF.

The chain uses TRBV27 and TRBJ2-4; perhaps TRBD2 as D (6 bases). V was shortened by 4 bases and J by 0 bases, with 13 bases between the two germline ends. CDR1 is MNHEY, CDR2 SMNVEV, per germline (reference sequence). CDR3 length: 16 amino acids. CDR3 in amino acids: CASSSGPGLAKNIQYF. The DNA for the CDR3 is TGTGCCAGCAGTTCGGGACCGGGACTAGCCAAAAACATTCAGTACTTC.

This clone was seen once. The gene calls are TRBV21-1 and TRBJ1-1. TRBV21-1 is deemed a pseudogene. CDR3 length: 14 residues. CDR3 nucleotide sequence: TGTGCCAGCAGGGGCGGGGACCGTAACACTGAAGCTTTCTTT. Translation gives CASRGGDRNTEAFF.

The J gene is TRBJ2-1, the V gene TRBV5-1; 8 nucleotides match TRBD1. The CDR3 spans 15 residues. Germline trimming cut 7 bases from V and 0 bases from J; bases unmatched to any gene: 6. The germline V gene has CDR1 SGHRS and CDR2 YFSETQ. The CDR3 spells CASYAGQGSYNEQFF. CDR3 bases: TGCGCCAGCTACGCCGGACAGGGCTCCTACAATGAGCAGTTCTTC.

The CDR3 nucleotides read TGTGCCAGCAGCTTAGGACCCTACAGGGGGTATGGCTACACCTTC. It is translated as CASSLGPYRGYGYTF. The rearrangement uses TRBV7-2 and TRBJ1-2, with 8 bases identical to TRBD1. The CDR3 sequence is 15 residues long. Germline trimming cut 1 base from V and 5 bases from J; bases unmatched to any gene: 6. Looked up from germline, CDR1 is SGHTA and CDR2 is FQGNSA.

This clone was recorded once. This chain uses TRBV2 with TRBJ2-5, with D maybe TRBD2 (6 bases). V was clipped by 5 bases and J by 5 bases, with 18 bases between them. Per germline, CDR1 SNHLY and CDR2 FYNNEI. The CDR3 spans 15 residues. The CDR3 sequence is CASSRMTSWGETQYF. The CDR3 nucleotides read TGTGCCAGCAGTAGGATGACTAGTTGGGGGGAGACCCAGTACTTC.

This chain uses TRBV4-3 with TRBJ1-4; D perhaps matches TRBD1 (6 bases). Trimming cost V 0 bases and J 8 bases, with 22 bases left between them. Germline V gives CDR1 LGHNA, CDR2 YSLEER. The CDR3 contains 18 residues. CDR3 residues: CASSQDWDGGARGEKLFF. The CDR3 DNA reads TGCGCCAGCAGCCAAGATTGGGACGGGGGGGCAAGGGGCGAAAAACTGTTTTTT.

The chain employs TRBV19 and TRBJ1-1, with D possibly TRBD1 on 5 matching bases. The CDR3 consists of 14 residues. The ends were cut back, 3 bases at V and 3 bases at J, with 11 bases in the middle. Germline V lookup: CDR1 LNHDA, CDR2 SQIVND (reference sequence). Here the CDR3 reads CASSIGGLYTEAFF. The CDR3 coding sequence is TGTGCCAGTAGTATCGGGGGTTTGTACACTGAAGCTTTCTTT.

The rearrangement uses TRBV18 and TRBJ2-3, with D possibly being TRBD2 (5 bases). Germline CDR1 is KGHSH and CDR2 is LQKENI. This CDR3 is 16 amino acids long. Trimming pared 3 bases from V and 2 bases from J, leaving 15 bases between. Written as DNA, the CDR3 is TGTGCCAGCTCACCTGTGGGAGCGCTAGACACAGATACGCAGTATTTT. This gives the protein CASSPVGALDTDTQYF.

The gene calls are TRBV6-1 and TRBJ1-1, with D unclear. Germline values: CDR1 MNHNS, CDR2 SASEGT. The V gene lost 6 bases and the J gene lost 3 bases, with 11 bases spanning the gap. CDR3 length: 13 residues. The CDR3 DNA reads as TGTGCCAGCAGGAGAGGGAGGGACACTGAAGCTTTCTTT. Encoded protein: CASRRGRDTEAFF.

CDR3 region: CASSQCGVSSYEQYF. DNA of the CDR3: TGCGCCAGCAGTCAATGCGGGGTAAGCTCCTACGAGCAGTACTTC. The chain recombines TRBV23-1 with TRBJ2-7; a weak D match, TRBD2 (6 bases). TRBV23-1 is given ORF status, its function remaining uncertain. V was shortened by 1 base and J by 0 bases, with 10 bases between the two germline ends. The CDR3 length is 15 residues.

This chain connects TRBV30 to TRBJ2-7; weak D call: TRBD2 (6 bases). The V gene's germline CDR1 is GTSNPN and CDR2 SVGIG (reference sequence). Deletions cut 4 bases from V and 3 bases from J, with 13 bases between. The CDR3 length is 13 residues. CDR3 amino acids: CAWNSGGLYEQYF. The DNA of the CDR3 is TGTGCCTGGAATTCTGGGGGACTCTACGAGCAGTACTTC. Full variable domain (missing parts from reference TRBV30 and TRBJ2-7): SQTIHQWPATLVQPVGSPLSLECTVEGTSNPNLYWYRQAAGRGLQLLFYSVGIGQISSEVPQNLSASRPQDRQFILSSKKLLLSDSGFYLCAWNSGGLYEQYFGPGTRLTVT.

The V call is TRBV7-8, the J call TRBJ2-2, with 13 bases aligning to TRBD2. With 3 bases clipped from V and 5 bases from J, the junction kept 9 bases outside the gene matches. Germline V gives CDR1 SGHVS, CDR2 FQNEAQ. The CDR3 is made up of 18 amino acids. The CDR3 reads CASSLVLAGGGGTGELFF. CDR3 coding DNA: TGTGCCAGCAGCTTGGTACTAGCGGGGGGGGGAGGTACCGGGGAGCTGTTTTTT.

The chain joins TRBV10-1 to TRBJ2-7; 9 nucleotides align to TRBD1. V was clipped by 4 bases and J by 0 bases; unmatched bases: 4. This CDR3 spans 15 amino acids. The germline V gene has CDR1 WNHNN and CDR2 SYGVQD (reference sequence). CDR3 sequence reads: CASSGDRESSYEQYF. CDR3 DNA sequence: TGCGCCAGCAGTGGGGACAGGGAAAGCTCCTACGAGCAGTACTTC.

This clone was counted a single time. The gene calls are TRBV7-3 and TRBJ1-2, with D possibly being TRBD1 (6 bases). The CDR3 is 13 residues long. V was pared by 5 bases and J by 4 bases, with 11 bases between. CDR1 is SGHTA and CDR2 is FQGTGA in the germline V gene. As DNA, the CDR3 is TGTGCCAGCAGCCCGAAAGGGGGCTATGGCTACACCTTC. Residues: CASSPKGGYGYTF.

This clone was observed a handful of times. The chain joins TRBV18 to TRBJ1-5, with D tentatively TRBD1 (6 bases). The CDR3 sequence is 14 residues long. Trimming took 3 bases from V and 7 from J, leaving 13 bases between them. Germline V CDR1 and CDR2: KGHSH, LQKENI. This CDR3 reads CASSPGQSSQPQHF. The DNA for the CDR3 is TGTGCCAGCTCACCGGGACAATCAAGCCAGCCCCAGCATTTT.

The J gene is TRBJ1-2, the V gene TRBV2; 9 positions match TRBD1. The germline V gene has CDR1 SNHLY and CDR2 FYNNEI. This CDR3 region has 14 residues. V lost 4 bases and J lost 7; bases outside the gene matches: 7. CDR3 protein: CASSGDRVISGYTF. The CDR3 DNA is TGTGCCAGCAGTGGGGACAGGGTTATAAGTGGCTACACCTTC. The entire variable domain, with the rest obtained from reference TRBV2 and TRBJ1-2, is as follows: EPEVTQTPSHQVTQMGQEVILRCVPISNHLYFYWYRQILGQKVEFLVSFYNNEISEKSEIFDDQFSVERPDGSNFTLKIRSTKLEDSAMYFCASSGDRVISGYTFGSGTRLTVV.

This chain connects TRBV7-9 to TRBJ1-1; D is unclear. V lost 3 bases to trimming and J lost 0 bases, with 5 bases between them. CDR3 length equals 13 residues. Germline V gene data show CDR1 as SEHNR and CDR2 as FQNEAQ (reference sequence). Written as DNA, the CDR3 is TGTGCCAGCAGCTTTGTCATGAACACTGAAGCTTTCTTT. Translation: CASSFVMNTEAFF.

The table lists this clone with a few counts. This chain connects TRBV25-1 to TRBJ2-1; the match to TRBD2 covers 12 bases. Looked up from germline, CDR1 is MGHDK and CDR2 is SYGVNS. V lost 7 bases, J lost 6 bases, and 7 bases stayed unmatched. The length of the CDR3 is 15 residues. The CDR3 reads CASNGRTSGTNEQFF. The CDR3 DNA is TGTGCCAGCAATGGCAGGACTAGCGGGACCAATGAGCAGTTCTTC.

This clone was found a few times. The J gene is TRBJ1-1, the V gene TRBV7-3, with 7 bases aligning to TRBD1. In germline, CDR1 is SGHTA, CDR2 FQGTGA. This CDR3 has 14 amino acids. V was pared by 5 bases and J by 10 bases, with 13 bases of the junction left unmatched. The CDR3 is CASSPRWDSPSAFF. As DNA, the CDR3 is TGTGCCAGCAGCCCTCGATGGGACAGCCCCTCAGCTTTCTTT.

CDR3 nucleotide sequence: TGTGCCTGGACAACAGGGGGAGGACAGGCAGATACGCAGTATTTT. The encoded protein is CAWTTGGGQADTQYF. The chain employs TRBV30 and TRBJ2-3; TRBD1 aligns across 8 bases. This CDR3 has 15 amino acids. The trim removed 4 bases at V and 4 bases at J, leaving 10 bases unmatched. Germline V lookup: CDR1 GTSNPN, CDR2 SVGIG (reference sequence). The whole variable domain, remainder taken from reference TRBV30 and TRBJ2-3, is SQTIHQWPATLVQPVGSPLSLECTVEGTSNPNLYWYRQAAGRGLQLLFYSVGIGQISSEVPQNLSASRPQDRQFILSSKKLLLSDSGFYLCAWTTGGGQADTQYFGPGTRLTVL.

J is TRBJ1-2 and V is TRBV29-1; D uncertain. The CDR3 contains 14 residues. V dropped 7 bases and J dropped 0 bases, with 15 bases sitting between them. The germline gives CDR1 SQVTM, CDR2 ANQGSEA. The CDR3 spells CSAGLDRTNYGYTF. DNA of the CDR3: TGCAGCGCCGGACTGGACCGCACTAACTATGGCTACACCTTC.

This rearrangement joins TRBV15 to TRBJ1-5, with TRBD1 matching 7 bases. CDR3 length equals 15 residues. Germline CDR1 and CDR2: LNHNV and YYDKDF (reference sequence). J gave up 6 bases and V 3 bases, and 8 bases lay outside the gene matches. The CDR3 region has the DNA TGTGCCACCAGCAGCGACAGGGAAGGAGGTCAGCCCCAGCATTTT. It yields the protein CATSSDREGGQPQHF. The full variable domain, rest sourced from reference TRBV15 and TRBJ1-5, is DAMVIQNPRYQVTQFGKPVTLSCSQTLNHNVMYWYQQKSSQAPKLLFHYYDKDFNNEADTPDNFQSRRPNTSFCFLDIRSPGLGDTAMYLCATSSDREGGQPQHFGDGTRLSIL.

A word on this clone: As the CDR3 is not closed by the conserved phenylalanine or tryptophan, this likely results from a read error. The V call is TRBV28, the J call TRBJ2-7, with 11 bases matching TRBD2. Germline V gene sequence: CDR1 MDHEN, CDR2 SYDVKM. Trimming cost V 6 bases and J 2 bases; bases outside gene matches: 18. The CDR3 has 19 amino acids. CDR3 nucleotides: TGTGCCAGCAGGACCTTCAGTAGCGGGAGGGCCGGTACCGCCTACGAGCAGTACCTC. Translation: CASRTFSSGRAGTAYEQYL.

This clone was observed a handful of times. The chain joins TRBV6-5 to TRBJ1-4; D remains ambiguous. The CDR3 sequence is 14 residues long. Between the trimmed V and J ends, which lost 0 bases and 8 bases, there was a span of 10 bases. Germline lookup yields CDR1 MNHEY and CDR2 SVGAGI. This CDR3 reads CASSYSTGVEKLFF. In nucleotides, the CDR3 is TGTGCCAGCAGTTACTCGACGGGTGTCGAAAAACTGTTTTTT.

This chain connects TRBV5-1 to TRBJ2-3; 7 bases align to TRBD2. The germline V gene has CDR1 SGHRS and CDR2 YFSETQ. V lost 4 bases, J lost 2 bases, and 7 bases stayed unmatched. The CDR3 spans 15 residues. The CDR3 region is CASSGTQRDTDTQYF. The CDR3 bases are TGCGCCAGCAGCGGTACCCAGCGGGACACAGATACGCAGTATTTT.

The chain uses TRBV5-4 and TRBJ2-5; 7 positions agree with TRBD1. V shed 4 bases, J shed 1 base, and the junction held 10 bases outside the gene matches. The CDR3 is 16 amino acids. Germline assignment: CDR1 SGHNT and CDR2 YYREEE (reference sequence). In nucleotides, the CDR3 is TGTGCCAGCAGCCTATACGGACAGGCGATCCAAGAGACCCAGTACTTC. As protein: CASSLYGQAIQETQYF.

The V gene is TRBV19, the J gene TRBJ2-3; 7 bases align to TRBD1. Trimming cost V 4 bases and J 2 bases; bases outside gene matches: 12. Germline CDR1 and CDR2: LNHDA and SQIVND (reference sequence). CDR3 length: 17 amino acids. The CDR3 reads CASSTLSPGQNTDTQYF. The CDR3 DNA is TGTGCCAGTAGTACTCTATCCCCGGGACAGAACACAGATACGCAGTATTTT.

The rearrangement uses TRBV2 and TRBJ1-5; D is possibly TRBD1 (5 bases). CDR3 length equals 16 residues. CDR1 and CDR2 from the germline V gene are SNHLY and FYNNEI. Trimming left V 4 bases short and J 0 bases short, with 13 bases between. This chain's CDR3 is CASSANRWYSNQPQHF. The CDR3 DNA follows: TGTGCCAGCAGTGCGAACAGGTGGTATAGCAATCAGCCCCAGCATTTT.